Sequencing of this T cell receptor beta chain was carried out in a study of T cell responses to AZD1222 COVID-19 vaccine. Findings of the study overall: Once two AZD1222 doses were given, Spike-specific TCR breadth and depth went up. Clonal diversity was possibly underestimated, and white British individuals and females predominated among donors.

TCRdb's copy holds only in-frame clones and misses some; the assay was immunoSEQ multiplex PCR. The sample lists more than 110,000 clones, around 93% occurring once. Germline V CDR1 and CDR2: KGHDR, SFDVKD. This CDR3 has 15 residues. J gave up 1 base and V 7 bases, and 9 bases lay outside the gene matches. On this clone: Its antigen is unidentified.

The chain joins TRBV24-1 to TRBJ2-7, with TRBD2 matching over 7 bases. The material was peripheral blood, obtained on day 0 of AZD1222 vaccination. The receptor was derived from an adult in good health. The CDR3 spells CATSRSGSGSYEQYF. CDR3 bases: TGTGCCACCAGCCGTAGCGGGTCAGGGTCCTACGAGCAGTACTTC.